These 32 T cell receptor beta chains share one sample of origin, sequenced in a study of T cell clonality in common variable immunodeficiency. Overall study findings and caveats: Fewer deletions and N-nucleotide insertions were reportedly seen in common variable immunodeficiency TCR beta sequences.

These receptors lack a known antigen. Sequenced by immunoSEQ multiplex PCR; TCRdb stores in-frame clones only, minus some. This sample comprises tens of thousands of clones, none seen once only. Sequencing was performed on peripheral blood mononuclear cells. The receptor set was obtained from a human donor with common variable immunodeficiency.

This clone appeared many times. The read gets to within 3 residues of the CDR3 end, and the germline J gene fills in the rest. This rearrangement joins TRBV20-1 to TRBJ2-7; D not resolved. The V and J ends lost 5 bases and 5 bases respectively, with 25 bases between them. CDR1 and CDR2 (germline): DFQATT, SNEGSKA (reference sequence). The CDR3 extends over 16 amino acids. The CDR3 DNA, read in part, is TGCAGTGCTCGGAAAGACTCGTCCTTAACTCCCCACGAG. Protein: CSARKDSSLTPHE. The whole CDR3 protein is CSARKDSSLTPHEQYF.

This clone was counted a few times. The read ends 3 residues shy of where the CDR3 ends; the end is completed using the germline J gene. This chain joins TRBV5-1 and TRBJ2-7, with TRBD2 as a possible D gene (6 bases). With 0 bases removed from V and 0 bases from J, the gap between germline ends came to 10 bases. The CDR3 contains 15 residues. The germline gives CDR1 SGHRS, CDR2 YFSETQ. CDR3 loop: CASSLGQTSSYEQYF. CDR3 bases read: TGCGCCAGCAGCTTGGGACAGACTAGCTCCTACGAG.

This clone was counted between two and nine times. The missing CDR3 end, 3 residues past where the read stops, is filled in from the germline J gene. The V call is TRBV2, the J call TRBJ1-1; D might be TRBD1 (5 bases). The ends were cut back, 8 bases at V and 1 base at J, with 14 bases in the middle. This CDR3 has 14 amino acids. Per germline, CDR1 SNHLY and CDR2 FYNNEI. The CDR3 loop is CASSRITGNTEAFF. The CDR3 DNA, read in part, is TGTGCCAGCTCTCGAATCACAGGGAACACTGAA.

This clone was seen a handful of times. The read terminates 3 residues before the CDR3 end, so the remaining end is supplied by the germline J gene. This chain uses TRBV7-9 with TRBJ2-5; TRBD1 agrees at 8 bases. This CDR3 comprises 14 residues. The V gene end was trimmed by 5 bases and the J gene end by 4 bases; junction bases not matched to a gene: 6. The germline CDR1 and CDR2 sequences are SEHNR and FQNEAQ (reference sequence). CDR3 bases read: TGTGCCAGCAGCGCAGGGACAGGCCCAGAGACC. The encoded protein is CASSAGTGPET. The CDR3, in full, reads CASSAGTGPETQYF.

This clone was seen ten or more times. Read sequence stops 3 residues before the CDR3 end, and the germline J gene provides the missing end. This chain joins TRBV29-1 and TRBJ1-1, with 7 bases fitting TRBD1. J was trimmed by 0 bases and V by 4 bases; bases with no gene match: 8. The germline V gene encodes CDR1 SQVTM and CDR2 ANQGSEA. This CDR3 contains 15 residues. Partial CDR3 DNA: TGCAGCGTTGTGCCGCTACAGGGGATGAACACTGAA. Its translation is CSVVPLQGMNTE. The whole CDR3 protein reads CSVVPLQGMNTEAFF.

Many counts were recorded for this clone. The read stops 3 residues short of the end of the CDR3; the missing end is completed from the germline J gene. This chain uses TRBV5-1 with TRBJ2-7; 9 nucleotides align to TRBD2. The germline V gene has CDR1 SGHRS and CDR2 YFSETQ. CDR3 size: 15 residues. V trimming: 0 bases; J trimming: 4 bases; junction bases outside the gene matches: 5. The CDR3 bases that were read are TGCGCCAGCAGCTTGGAACTTCTAGCGGGGTACGAG. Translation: CASSLELLAGYE. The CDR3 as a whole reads CASSLELLAGYEQYF.

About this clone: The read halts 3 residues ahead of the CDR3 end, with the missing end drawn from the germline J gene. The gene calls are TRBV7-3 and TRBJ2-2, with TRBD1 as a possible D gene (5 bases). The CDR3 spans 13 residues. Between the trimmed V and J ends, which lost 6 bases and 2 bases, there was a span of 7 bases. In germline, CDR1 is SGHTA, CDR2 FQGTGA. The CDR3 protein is CASRDSNTGELFF. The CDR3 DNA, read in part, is TGTGCCAGCAGAGACAGCAACACCGGGGAG.

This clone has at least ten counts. The sequenced CDR3 bases are TGCAGTGCCCTAACCCACCAGGGGAACACTGAA. It specifies CSALTHQGNTE. The full-length CDR3 reads as CSALTHQGNTEAFF. This sequence joins TRBV20-1 and TRBJ1-1; perhaps TRBD1 as D (5 bases). Coverage ceases 3 residues before the CDR3 finishes, and the germline J gene fills in the end. The CDR3 runs to 14 residues. V lost 6 bases, J lost 1 base, and 15 bases lay in between. The germline CDR1 and CDR2 sequences are DFQATT and SNEGSKA (reference sequence).

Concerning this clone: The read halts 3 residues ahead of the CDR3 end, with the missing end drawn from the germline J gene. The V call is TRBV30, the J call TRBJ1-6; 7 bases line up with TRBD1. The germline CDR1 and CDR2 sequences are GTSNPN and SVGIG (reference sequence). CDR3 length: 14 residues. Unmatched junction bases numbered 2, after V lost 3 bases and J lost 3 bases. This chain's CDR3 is CAWRQGNYNSPLHF. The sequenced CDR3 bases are TGTGCCTGGAGACAGGGGAACTATAATTCACCC.

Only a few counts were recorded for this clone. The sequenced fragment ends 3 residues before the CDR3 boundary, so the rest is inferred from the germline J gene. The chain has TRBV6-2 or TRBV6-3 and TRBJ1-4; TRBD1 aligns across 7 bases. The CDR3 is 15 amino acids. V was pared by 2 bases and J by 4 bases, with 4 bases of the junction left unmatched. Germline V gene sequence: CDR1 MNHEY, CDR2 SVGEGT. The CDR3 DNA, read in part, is TGTGCCAGCAGTTACGGGACAGAGGGTAATGAAAAA. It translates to CASSYGTEGNEK. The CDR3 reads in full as CASSYGTEGNEKLFF.

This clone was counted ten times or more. Incomplete CDR3 DNA: TGCAGTGCTAGATCTTCCGGGTATCAAAATTCACCC. It yields the protein CSARSSGYQNSP. From start to end, the CDR3 is CSARSSGYQNSPLHF. V usage is TRBV20-1 and J usage is TRBJ1-6, with no clear D. The sequence runs out 3 residues before the end of the CDR3; the remainder is reconstructed from the germline J gene. Germline loops: CDR1 DFQATT, CDR2 SNEGSKA (reference sequence). The V and J ends lost 2 bases and 7 bases respectively, with 15 bases between them. There are 15 residues in the CDR3.

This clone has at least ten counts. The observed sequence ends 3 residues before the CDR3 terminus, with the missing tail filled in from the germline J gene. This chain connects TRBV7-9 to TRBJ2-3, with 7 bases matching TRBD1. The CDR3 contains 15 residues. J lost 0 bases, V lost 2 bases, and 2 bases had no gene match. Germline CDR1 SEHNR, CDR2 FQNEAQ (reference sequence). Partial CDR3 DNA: TGTGCCAGCAGCTTAATACAGGGGAGCACAGATACG. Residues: CASSLIQGSTDT. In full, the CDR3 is CASSLIQGSTDTQYF.

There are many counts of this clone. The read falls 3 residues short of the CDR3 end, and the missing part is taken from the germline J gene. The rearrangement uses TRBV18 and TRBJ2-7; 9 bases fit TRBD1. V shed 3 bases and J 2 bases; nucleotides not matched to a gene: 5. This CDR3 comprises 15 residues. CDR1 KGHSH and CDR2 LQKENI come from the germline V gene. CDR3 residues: CASSPGTGSAYEQYF. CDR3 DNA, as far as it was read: TGTGCCAGCTCACCCGGGACAGGGTCGGCCTACGAG.

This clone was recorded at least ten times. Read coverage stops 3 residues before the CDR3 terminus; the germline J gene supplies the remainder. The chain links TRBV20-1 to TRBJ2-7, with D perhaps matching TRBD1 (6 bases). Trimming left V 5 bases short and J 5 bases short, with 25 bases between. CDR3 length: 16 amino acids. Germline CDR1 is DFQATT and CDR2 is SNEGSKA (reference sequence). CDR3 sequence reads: CSAGIQGSLVPHEQYF. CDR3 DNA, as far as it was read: TGCAGTGCTGGGATACAGGGTTCCCTTGTACCCCACGAG.

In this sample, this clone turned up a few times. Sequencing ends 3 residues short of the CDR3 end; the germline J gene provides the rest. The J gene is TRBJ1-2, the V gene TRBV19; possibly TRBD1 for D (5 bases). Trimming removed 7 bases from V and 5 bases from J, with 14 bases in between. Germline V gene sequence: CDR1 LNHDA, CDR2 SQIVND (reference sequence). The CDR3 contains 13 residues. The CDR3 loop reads CASTPGWSYGYTF. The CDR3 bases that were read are TGTGCCAGTACCCCAGGGTGGTCGTATGGC. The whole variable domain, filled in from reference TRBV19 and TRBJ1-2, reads DGGITQSPKYLFRKEGQNVTLSCEQNLNHDAMYWYRQDPGQGLRLIYYSQIVNDFQKGDIAEGYSVSREKKESFPLTVTSAQKNPTAFYLCASTPGWSYGYTFGSGTRLTVV.

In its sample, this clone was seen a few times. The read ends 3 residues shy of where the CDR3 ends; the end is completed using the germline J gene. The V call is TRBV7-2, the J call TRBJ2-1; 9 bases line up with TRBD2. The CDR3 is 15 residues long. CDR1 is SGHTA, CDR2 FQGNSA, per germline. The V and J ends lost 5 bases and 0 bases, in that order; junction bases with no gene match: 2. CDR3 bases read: TGTGCCAGCAGCAGGACTAGCGACTCCTACAATGAG. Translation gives CASSRTSDSYNE. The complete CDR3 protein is CASSRTSDSYNEQFF.

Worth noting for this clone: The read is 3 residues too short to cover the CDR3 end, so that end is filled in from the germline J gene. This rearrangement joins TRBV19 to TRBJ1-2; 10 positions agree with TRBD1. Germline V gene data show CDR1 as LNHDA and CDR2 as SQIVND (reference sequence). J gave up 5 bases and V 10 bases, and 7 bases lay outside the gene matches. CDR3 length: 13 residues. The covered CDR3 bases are TGTGCCACCGGGGACAGGGGATTTTATGGC. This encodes CATGDRGFYG. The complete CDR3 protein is CATGDRGFYGYTF.

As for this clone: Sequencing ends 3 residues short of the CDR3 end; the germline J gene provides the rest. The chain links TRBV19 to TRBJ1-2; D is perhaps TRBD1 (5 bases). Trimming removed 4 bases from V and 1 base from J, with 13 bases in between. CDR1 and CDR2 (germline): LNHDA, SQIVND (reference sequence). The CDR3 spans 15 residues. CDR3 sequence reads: CASSTSEGFNYGYTF. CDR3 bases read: TGTGCCAGTAGTACGTCCGAGGGGTTTAACTATGGC. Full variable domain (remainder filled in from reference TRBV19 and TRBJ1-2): DGGITQSPKYLFRKEGQNVTLSCEQNLNHDAMYWYRQDPGQGLRLIYYSQIVNDFQKGDIAEGYSVSREKKESFPLTVTSAQKNPTAFYLCASSTSEGFNYGYTFGSGTRLTVV.

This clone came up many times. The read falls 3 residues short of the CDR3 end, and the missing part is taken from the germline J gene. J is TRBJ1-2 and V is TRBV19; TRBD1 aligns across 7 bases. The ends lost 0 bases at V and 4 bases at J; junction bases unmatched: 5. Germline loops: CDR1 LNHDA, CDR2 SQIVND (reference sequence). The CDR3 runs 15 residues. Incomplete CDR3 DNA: TGTGCCAGTAGTATAGACCCGACAGGGATCTATGGC. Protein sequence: CASSIDPTGIYG. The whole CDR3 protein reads CASSIDPTGIYGYTF. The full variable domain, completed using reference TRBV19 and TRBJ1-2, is DGGITQSPKYLFRKEGQNVTLSCEQNLNHDAMYWYRQDPGQGLRLIYYSQIVNDFQKGDIAEGYSVSREKKESFPLTVTSAQKNPTAFYLCASSIDPTGIYGYTFGSGTRLTVV.

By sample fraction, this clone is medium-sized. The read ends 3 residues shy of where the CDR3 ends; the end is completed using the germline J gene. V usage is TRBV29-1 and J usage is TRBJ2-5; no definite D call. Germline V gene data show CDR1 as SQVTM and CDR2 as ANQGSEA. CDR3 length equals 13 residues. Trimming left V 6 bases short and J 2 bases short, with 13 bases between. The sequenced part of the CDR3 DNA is TGCAGCGTATGTTGTCCCCTACAAGAGACC. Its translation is CSVCCPLQET. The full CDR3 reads CSVCCPLQETQYF.

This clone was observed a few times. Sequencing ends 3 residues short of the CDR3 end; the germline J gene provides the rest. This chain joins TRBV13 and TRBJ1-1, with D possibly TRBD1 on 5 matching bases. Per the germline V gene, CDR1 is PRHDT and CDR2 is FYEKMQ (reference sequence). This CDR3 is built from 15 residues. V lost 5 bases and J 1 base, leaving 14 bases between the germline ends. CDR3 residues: CASSPLGGRNTEAFF. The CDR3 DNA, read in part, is TGTGCCAGCAGCCCCCTGGGGGGGAGGAACACTGAA.

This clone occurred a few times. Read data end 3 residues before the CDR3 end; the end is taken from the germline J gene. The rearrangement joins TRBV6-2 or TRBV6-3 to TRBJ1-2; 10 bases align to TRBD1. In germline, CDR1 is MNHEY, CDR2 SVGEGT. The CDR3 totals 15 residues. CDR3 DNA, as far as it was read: TGTGCCAGCAGTTTTCCGGGACAGGGGATTCGGGGC. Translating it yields CASSFPGQGIRG. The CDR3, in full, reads CASSFPGQGIRGYTF.

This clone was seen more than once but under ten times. The sequenced part of the CDR3 DNA is TGTGCCAGCCATCCGGGGGGGTTTGGGAGTAATGAG. Translated, it gives CASHPGGFGSNE. The full CDR3 protein reads CASHPGGFGSNEQFF. V is TRBV19 and J is TRBJ2-1, with 8 bases that match TRBD2. The CDR3 end lies 3 residues beyond the end of the read and is filled in from the germline J gene. Germline CDR1 is LNHDA and CDR2 is SQIVND (reference sequence). CDR3 length equals 15 residues. V was pared by 9 bases and J by 7 bases, with 14 bases of the junction left unmatched.

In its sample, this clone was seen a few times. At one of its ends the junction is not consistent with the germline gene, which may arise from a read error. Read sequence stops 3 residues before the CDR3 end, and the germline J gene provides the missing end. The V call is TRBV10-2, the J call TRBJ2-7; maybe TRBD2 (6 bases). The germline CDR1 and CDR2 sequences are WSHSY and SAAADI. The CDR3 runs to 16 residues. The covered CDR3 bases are TGCGCCAGCATTGAGGGAGGACAAACCAATTACTACGAG. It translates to CASIEGGQTNYYE. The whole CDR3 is CASIEGGQTNYYEQYF.

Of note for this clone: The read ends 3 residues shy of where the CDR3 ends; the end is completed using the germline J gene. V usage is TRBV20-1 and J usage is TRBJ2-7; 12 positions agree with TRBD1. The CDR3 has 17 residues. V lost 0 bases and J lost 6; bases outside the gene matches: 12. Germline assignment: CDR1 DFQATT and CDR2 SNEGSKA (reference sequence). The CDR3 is CSARDPQEGQGAGEQYF. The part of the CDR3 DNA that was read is TGCAGTGCTAGAGATCCCCAAGAGGGACAGGGGGCGGGCGAG.

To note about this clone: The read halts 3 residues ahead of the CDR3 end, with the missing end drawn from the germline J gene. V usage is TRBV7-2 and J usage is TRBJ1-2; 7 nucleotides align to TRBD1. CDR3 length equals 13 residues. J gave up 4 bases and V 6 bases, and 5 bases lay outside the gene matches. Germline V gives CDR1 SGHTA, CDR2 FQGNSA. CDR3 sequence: CASSRQGSYGYTF. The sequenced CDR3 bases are TGTGCCAGCAGTAGACAGGGCAGCTATGGC.

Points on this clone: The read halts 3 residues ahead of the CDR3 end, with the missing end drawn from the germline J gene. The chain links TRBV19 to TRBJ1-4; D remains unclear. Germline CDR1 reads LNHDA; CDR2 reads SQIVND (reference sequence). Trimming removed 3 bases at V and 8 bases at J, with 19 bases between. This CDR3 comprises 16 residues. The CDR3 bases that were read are TGTGCCAGTAGTATCCTTCAGCGGACCCCCGGGGAAAAA. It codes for CASSILQRTPGEK. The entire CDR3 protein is CASSILQRTPGEKLFF.

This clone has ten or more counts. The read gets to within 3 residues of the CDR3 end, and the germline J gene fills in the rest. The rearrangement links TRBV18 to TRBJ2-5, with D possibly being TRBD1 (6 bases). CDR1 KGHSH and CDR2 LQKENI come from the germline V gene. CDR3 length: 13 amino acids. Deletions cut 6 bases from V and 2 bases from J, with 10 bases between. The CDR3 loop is CASSTGLQETQYF. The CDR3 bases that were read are TGTGCCAGCTCGACAGGTCTTCAAGAGACC.

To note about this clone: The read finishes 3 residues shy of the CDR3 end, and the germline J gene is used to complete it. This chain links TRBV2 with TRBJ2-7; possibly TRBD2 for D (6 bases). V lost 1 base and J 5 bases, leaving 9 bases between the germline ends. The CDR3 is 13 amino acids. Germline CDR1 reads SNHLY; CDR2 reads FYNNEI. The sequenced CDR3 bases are TGTGCCAGCAGTGAAGGGGGGGTCCACGAG. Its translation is CASSEGGVHE. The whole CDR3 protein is CASSEGGVHEQYF. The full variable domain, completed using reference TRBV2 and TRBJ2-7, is EPEVTQTPSHQVTQMGQEVILRCVPISNHLYFYWYRQILGQKVEFLVSFYNNEISEKSEIFDDQFSVERPDGSNFTLKIRSTKLEDSAMYFCASSEGGVHEQYFGPGTRLTVT.

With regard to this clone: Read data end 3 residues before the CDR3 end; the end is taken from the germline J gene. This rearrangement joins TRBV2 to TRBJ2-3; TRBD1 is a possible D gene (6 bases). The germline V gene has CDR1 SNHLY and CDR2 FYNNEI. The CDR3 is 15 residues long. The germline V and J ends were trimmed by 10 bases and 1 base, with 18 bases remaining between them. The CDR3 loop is CAISGEGAGTDTQYF. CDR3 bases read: TGTGCCATCTCAGGGGAAGGGGCTGGCACAGATACG.

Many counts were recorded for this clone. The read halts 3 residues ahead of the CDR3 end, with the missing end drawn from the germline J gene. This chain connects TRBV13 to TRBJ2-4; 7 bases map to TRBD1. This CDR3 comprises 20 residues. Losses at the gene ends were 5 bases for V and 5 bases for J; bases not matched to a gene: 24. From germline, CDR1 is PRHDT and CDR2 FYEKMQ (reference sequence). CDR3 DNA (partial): TGTGCCAGCAGCCCACTTCTACAGACAGGGTTGTTTTCGGGCCAAAACATT. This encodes CASSPLLQTGLFSGQNI. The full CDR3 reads CASSPLLQTGLFSGQNIQYF.

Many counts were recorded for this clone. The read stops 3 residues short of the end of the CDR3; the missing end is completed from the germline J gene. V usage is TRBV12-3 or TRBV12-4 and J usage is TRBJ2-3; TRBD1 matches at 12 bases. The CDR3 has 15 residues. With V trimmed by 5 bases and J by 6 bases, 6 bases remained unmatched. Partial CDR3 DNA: TGTGCCAGCAGTGACCGGGACAGGGGGCCTGATACG. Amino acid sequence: CASSDRDRGPDT. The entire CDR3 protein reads CASSDRDRGPDTQYF.